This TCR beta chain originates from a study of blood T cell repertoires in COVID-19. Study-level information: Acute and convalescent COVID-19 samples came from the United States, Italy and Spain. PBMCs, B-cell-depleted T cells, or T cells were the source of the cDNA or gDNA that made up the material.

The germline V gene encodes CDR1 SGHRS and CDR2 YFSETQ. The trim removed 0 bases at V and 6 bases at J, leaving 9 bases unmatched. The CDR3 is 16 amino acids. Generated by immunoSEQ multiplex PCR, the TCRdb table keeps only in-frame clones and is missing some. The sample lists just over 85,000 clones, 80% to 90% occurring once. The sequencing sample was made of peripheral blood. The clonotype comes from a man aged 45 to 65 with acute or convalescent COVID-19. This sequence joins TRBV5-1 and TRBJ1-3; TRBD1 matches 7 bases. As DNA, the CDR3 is TGCGCCAGCAGCTTGGCCCTAAGGGACAGCGAAAACACCATATATTTT. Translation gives CASSLALRDSENTIYF.